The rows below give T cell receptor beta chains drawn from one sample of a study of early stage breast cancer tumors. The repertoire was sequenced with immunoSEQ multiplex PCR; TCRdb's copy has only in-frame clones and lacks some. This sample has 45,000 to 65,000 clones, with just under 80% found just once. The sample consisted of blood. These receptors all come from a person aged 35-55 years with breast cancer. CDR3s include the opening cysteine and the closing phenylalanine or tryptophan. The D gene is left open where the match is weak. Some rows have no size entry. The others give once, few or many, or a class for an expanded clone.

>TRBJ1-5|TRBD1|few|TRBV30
CALSTGTGIRAQHF
TGTGCCTTGTCAACCGGGACAGGCATTCGGGCCCAGCATTTT
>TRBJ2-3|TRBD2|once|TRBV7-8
CASSDGLAGATDTQYF
TGTGCCAGCAGCGACGGACTAGCGGGTGCCACAGATACGCAGTATTTT
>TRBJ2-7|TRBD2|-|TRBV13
CASSFLAGPTDYEQYF
TGTGCCAGCAGCTTCCTAGCGGGCCCCACAGACTACGAGCAGTACTTC
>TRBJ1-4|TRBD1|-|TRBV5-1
CASSQTGEPLEKLFF
TGCGCCAGCAGCCAAACAGGGGAGCCCCTCGAAAAACTGTTTTTT
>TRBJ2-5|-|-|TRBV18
CASSPPTRETQYF
TGTGCCAGCTCACCACCCACCAGGGAGACCCAGTACTTC
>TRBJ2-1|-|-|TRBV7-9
CASRSGVGGPYNEQFF
TGTGCCAGCAGGTCCGGGGTGGGGGGACCATACAATGAGCAGTTCTTC
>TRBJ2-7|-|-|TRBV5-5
CASSFMRGPVSDYEQYF
TGTGCCAGCAGCTTTATGAGAGGTCCGGTCTCCGACTACGAGCAGTACTTC
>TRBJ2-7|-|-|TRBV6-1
CASSRYEQYF
TGTGCCAGCAGTCGTTACGAGCAGTACTTC
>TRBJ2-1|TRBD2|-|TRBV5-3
CARSQGLVGNEQFF
TGTGCCAGAAGCCAGGGACTAGTGGGCAATGAGCAGTTCTTC
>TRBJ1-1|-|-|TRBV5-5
CASSFGASWGTEAFF
TGTGCCAGCAGCTTCGGGGCCTCCTGGGGGACTGAAGCTTTCTTT
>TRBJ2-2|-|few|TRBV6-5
CASSYSRTGELFF
TGTGCCAGCAGTTACTCGCGGACCGGGGAGCTGTTTTTT
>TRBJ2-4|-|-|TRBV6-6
CASSDSGAPGNIQYF
TGTGCCAGCAGTGACTCAGGGGCGCCGGGAAACATTCAGTACTTC
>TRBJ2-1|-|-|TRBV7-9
CASSVTGNDNEQFF
TGTGCCAGCAGCGTAACAGGGAATGACAATGAGCAGTTCTTC
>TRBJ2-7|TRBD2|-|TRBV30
CAWSVLTKTGLSSPYEQYF
TGTGCCTGGAGTGTACTGACAAAAACGGGACTATCATCACCCTACGAGCAGTACTTC
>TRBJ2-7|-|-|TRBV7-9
CASSSGVIGGEQYF
TGTGCCAGCAGCTCCGGTGTGATTGGGGGCGAGCAGTACTTC
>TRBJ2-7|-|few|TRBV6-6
CASRTNSNEQYF
TGTGCCAGCAGAACGAACTCCAACGAGCAGTACTTC
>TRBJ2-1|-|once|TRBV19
CASVGYNEQFF
TGTGCCAGCGTGGGATACAATGAGCAGTTCTTC
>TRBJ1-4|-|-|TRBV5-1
CASGAGWNEKLFF
TGCGCCAGCGGTGCAGGGTGGAATGAAAAACTGTTTTTT
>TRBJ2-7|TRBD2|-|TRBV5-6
CASSPTSGSSWSYEQYF
TGTGCCAGCAGCCCTACTAGCGGGAGTAGTTGGTCCTACGAGCAGTACTTC
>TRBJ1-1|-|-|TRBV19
CASSKTGTTEAFF
TGTGCCAGTAGTAAAACAGGGACCACTGAAGCTTTCTTT
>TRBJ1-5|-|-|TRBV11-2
CASSLDLSQPQHF
TGTGCCAGCAGCTTAGATCTTAGTCAGCCCCAGCATTTT
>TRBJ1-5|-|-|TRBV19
CASSTNKKQPQHF
TGTGCCAGTAGTACAAATAAAAAACAGCCCCAGCATTTT
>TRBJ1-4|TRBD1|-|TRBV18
CASSPRTGRNEKLFF
TGTGCCAGCTCACCGAGGACAGGGCGAAATGAAAAACTGTTTTTT
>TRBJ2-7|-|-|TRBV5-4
CASSLAGSYEQYF
TGTGCCAGCAGCTTGGCCGGGAGCTACGAGCAGTACTTC
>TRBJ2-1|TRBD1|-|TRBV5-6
CASSSTTGASSYNEQFF
TGTGCCAGCAGCTCCACCACAGGGGCGAGCTCCTACAATGAGCAGTTCTTC
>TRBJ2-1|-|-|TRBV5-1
CASSLEGGISPNEQFF
TGCGCCAGCAGCTTGGAGGGGGGCATTTCGCCAAATGAGCAGTTCTTC
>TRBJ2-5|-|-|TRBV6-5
CASSQLGKETQYF
TGTGCCAGCAGTCAACTAGGAAAAGAGACCCAGTACTTC
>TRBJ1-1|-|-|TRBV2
CASMMDRTKTEAFF
TGTGCCAGCATGATGGACAGAACTAAAACTGAAGCTTTCTTT
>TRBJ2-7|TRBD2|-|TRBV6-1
CASSEARPTGTSSYEQYF
TGTGCCAGCAGTGAGGCAAGGCCAACCGGGACTAGCTCCTACGAGCAGTACTTC
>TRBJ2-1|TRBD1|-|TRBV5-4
CASSRGTAIYNEQFF
TGTGCCAGCTCCCGAGGGACAGCTATATACAATGAGCAGTTCTTC
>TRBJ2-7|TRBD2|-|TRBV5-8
CASSLAGGRNYEQYF
TGTGCCAGCAGCTTGGCGGGCGGGAGAAACTACGAGCAGTACTTC
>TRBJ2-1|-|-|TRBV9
CASNWRREDYNEQFF
TGTGCCAGCAATTGGCGTAGGGAGGACTACAATGAGCAGTTCTTC
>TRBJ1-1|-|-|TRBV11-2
CASSRRGGYAEAFF
TGTGCCAGCAGCCGACGGGGGGGGTACGCTGAAGCTTTCTTT
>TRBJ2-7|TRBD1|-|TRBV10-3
CATTGTGVHEQYF
TGTGCCACCACCGGGACAGGGGTCCACGAGCAGTACTTC
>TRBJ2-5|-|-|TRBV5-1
CASSPGTPKETQYF
TGCGCCAGCAGCCCCGGGACTCCCAAAGAGACCCAGTACTTC
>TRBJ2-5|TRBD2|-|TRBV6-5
CASSSSGRASQETQYF
TGTGCCAGCAGTTCGAGCGGGAGGGCTTCCCAAGAGACCCAGTACTTC
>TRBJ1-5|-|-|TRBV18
CASSEGRANQPQHF
TGTGCCAGCTCAGAAGGCAGGGCCAATCAGCCCCAGCATTTT
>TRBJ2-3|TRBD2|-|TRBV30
CAWSIAGGITDTQYF
TGTGCCTGGAGTATAGCGGGAGGGATCACAGATACGCAGTATTTT
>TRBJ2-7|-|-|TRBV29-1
CSVELEEPWGSYEQYF
TGCAGCGTTGAGCTCGAGGAACCCTGGGGATCCTACGAGCAGTACTTC
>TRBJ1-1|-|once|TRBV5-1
CASSSQTGRMNTEAFF
TGCGCCAGCAGCTCGCAGACAGGTAGAATGAACACTGAAGCTTTCTTT
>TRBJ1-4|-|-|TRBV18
CASSTNGAANEKLFF
TGTGCCAGCTCAACGAACGGGGCGGCTAATGAAAAACTGTTTTTT
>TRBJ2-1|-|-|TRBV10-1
CASSPLSDRVNEQFF
TGCGCCAGCAGTCCGTTAAGCGACCGGGTGAATGAGCAGTTCTTC
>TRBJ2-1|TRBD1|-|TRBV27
CVSRQGRGLPNNEQFF
TGTGTCAGCCGACAGGGACGTGGCTTACCAAACAATGAGCAGTTCTTC
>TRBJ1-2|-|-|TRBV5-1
CASSLGGLEFYGYTF
TGCGCCAGCAGCTTGGGGGGTCTGGAATTCTATGGCTACACCTTC
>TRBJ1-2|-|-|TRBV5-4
CASSLEPGPFGGYTF
TGTGCCAGCAGCTTGGAACCAGGGCCCTTTGGGGGCTACACCTTC
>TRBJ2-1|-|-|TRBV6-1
CASSENPLDEQFF
TGTGCCAGCAGTGAAAATCCCCTAGATGAGCAGTTCTTC
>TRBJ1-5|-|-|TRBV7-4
CASSFSGVAQPQHF
TGTGCCAGCAGCTTTAGTGGCGTTGCTCAGCCCCAGCATTTT
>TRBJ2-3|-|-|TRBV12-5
CASEPETDTQYF
TGTGCTAGTGAGCCGGAAACAGATACGCAGTATTTT